The next 21 T cell receptor beta chains were all read from a single sample in a study of T-cell memory formation after mild COVID-19 (dated by TCRdb to the early 2020s). The library was built by means of 5' RACE. The run used an Illumina NovaSeq 6000. TCRdb took the public reads, trimmed them with fastp at Q25, ran MiXCR for clone calling and kept in-frame beta chains. Each entry is one CDR3 protein sequence, shown with its most common DNA and genes. The sample table lists more than 45,000 distinct CDR3 sequences, over 8.5% of them with a count of one. About 11% of the sample rests with the top ten. Sequences were obtained from PBMCs or a T cell subset sorted from them (not recorded which). All receptors come from an adult woman who had mild COVID-19 (a few samples of this study predate the infection). The sample titles of this study are shuffled in the database, so cell type and time point are left out; the donor was told from shared clones.

This clonotype was detected only a few times. Here the CDR3 DNA reads TGCAGTCCTTATACAACAGGGGATGGGGAGACCCAGTACTTC. The encoded protein is CSPYTTGDGETQYF. The rearrangement links TRBV20-1 to TRBJ2-5; 7 positions agree with TRBD1. Germline V gene lookup returns CDR1 DFQATT and CDR2 SNEGSKA (reference sequence). This CDR3 is built from 14 residues. Trimming at V came to 8 bases and at J to 5 bases, leaving 14 bases not matched to a gene.

This clonotype was counted between two and nine times. The CDR3 is CAARGGTSSGNTIYF. The CDR3 nucleotides read TGTGCCGCCCGAGGAGGGACGTCGTCTGGAAACACCATATATTTT. The J gene is TRBJ1-3, the V gene TRBV19, with a weak D call TRBD1 (5 bases). Trimming removed 11 bases from V and 1 base from J, with 18 bases in between. In germline, CDR1 is LNHDA, CDR2 SQIVND (reference sequence). The CDR3 is made up of 15 amino acids. Based on the CDR3 plus reference TRBV19 and TRBJ1-3, the full variable domain is DGGITQSPKYLFRKEGQNVTLSCEQNLNHDAMYWYRQDPGQGLRLIYYSQIVNDFQKGDIAEGYSVSREKKESFPLTVTSAQKNPTAFYLCAARGGTSSGNTIYFGEGSWLTVV.

The chain is built from TRBV12-3 or TRBV12-4 and TRBJ1-5; D remains ambiguous. V was trimmed by 6 bases and J by 1 base, leaving 13 bases between them. The CDR3 totals 15 residues. Here the CDR3 reads CASSVEGISNQPQHF. The DNA for the CDR3 is TGTGCCAGCAGCGTCGAGGGAATAAGCAATCAGCCCCAGCATTTT.

This clonotype was detected ten times or more. The V and J genes are TRBV24-1 and TRBJ2-3, with 9 bases fitting TRBD1. Trimming at V came to 3 bases and at J to 2 bases, leaving 5 bases not matched to a gene. The CDR3 sequence is 16 residues long. Germline V gene data show CDR1 as KGHDR and CDR2 as SFDVKD. The CDR3 here is CATSDPDRGNTDTQYF. CDR3 sequence (DNA): TGTGCCACCAGTGATCCCGACAGGGGGAACACAGATACGCAGTATTTT.

This clonotype was observed many times. This chain links TRBV25-1 with TRBJ2-5; D is perhaps TRBD1 (5 bases). Germline V CDR1 and CDR2: MGHDK, SYGVNS. The V gene lost 5 bases and the J gene lost 1 base, with 11 bases spanning the gap. There are 14 residues in the CDR3. Here the CDR3 reads CASSRAGPQETQYF. The CDR3 DNA reads as TGTGCCAGCAGTCGCGCAGGGCCCCAAGAGACCCAGTACTTC. The variable domain in full, completed from reference TRBV25-1 and TRBJ2-5, reads EADIYQTPRYLVIGTGKKITLECSQTMGHDKMYWYQQDPGMELHLIHYSYGVNSTEKGDLSSESTVSRIRTEHFPLTLESARPSHTSQYLCASSRAGPQETQYFGPGTRLLVL.

This clonotype was seen more than once but under ten times. The CDR3 loop is CATSDTGSYSGANVLTF. The CDR3 DNA reads as TGTGCCACCAGTGACACCGGGTCCTACTCTGGGGCCAACGTCCTGACTTTC. The chain links TRBV24-1 to TRBJ2-6; D call uncertain. CDR3 length: 17 amino acids. V was trimmed by 4 bases and J by 0 bases, leaving 12 bases between them. CDR1 is KGHDR, CDR2 SFDVKD, per germline.

This clonotype was observed many times. The gene calls are TRBV7-2 and TRBJ1-2; D not certain. Looked up from germline, CDR1 is SGHTA and CDR2 is FQGNSA. This CDR3 is built from 13 residues. V lost 4 bases to trimming and J lost 2 bases, with 8 bases between them. As DNA, the CDR3 is TGTGCCAGCAGCTCCCAGATGAACTATGGCTACACCTTC. Amino acid sequence: CASSSQMNYGYTF.

The chain links TRBV7-2 to TRBJ1-3; D unclear. Germline V CDR1 and CDR2: SGHTA, FQGNSA. V lost 4 bases and J lost 0, with 7 bases in between. CDR3 length equals 14 residues. In DNA form, the CDR3 reads TGTGCCAGCAGCTCCGGGCCCTCTGGAAACACCATATATTTT. Encoded protein: CASSSGPSGNTIYF. The complete variable domain, with remaining parts taken from reference TRBV7-2 and TRBJ1-3, reads GAGVSQSPSNKVTEKGKDVELRCDPISGHTALYWYRQSLGQGLEFLIYFQGNSAPDKSGLPSDRFSAERTGGSVSTLTIQRTQQEDSAVYLCASSSGPSGNTIYFGEGSWLTVV.

This clonotype has a count of ten or more. This CDR3 reads CASRLSGTSTYEQYF. Here the CDR3 DNA reads TGTGCCAGCCGATTGTCCGGGACTAGCACCTACGAGCAGTACTTC. The gene calls are TRBV7-8 and TRBJ2-7, with 9 bases that match TRBD2. Per germline, CDR1 SGHVS and CDR2 FQNEAQ. This CDR3 comprises 15 residues. V was pared by 8 bases and J by 2 bases, with 10 bases of the junction left unmatched.

The table lists this clonotype with a count of one. The gene calls are TRBV3-1 and TRBJ2-7; possibly TRBD2 for D (6 bases). Germline CDR1 and CDR2: LGHDT and YNNKEL (reference sequence). The CDR3 covers 16 residues. With 1 base removed from V and 3 bases from J, the gap between germline ends came to 16 bases. In DNA, the CDR3 is TGTGCCAGCAGCCAAGGGGACTCAAGAATAGGCTACGAGCAGTACTTC. Translating gives CASSQGDSRIGYEQYF.

V gene TRBV24-1 combines with J gene TRBJ1-1; D is unclear. V was trimmed by 3 bases and J by 6 bases, leaving 10 bases between them. This CDR3 is built from 13 residues. Per the germline V gene, CDR1 is KGHDR and CDR2 is SFDVKD. The CDR3 DNA follows: TGTGCCACCAGTGATCCAGGACGGGCTGAAGCTTTCTTT. As protein: CATSDPGRAEAFF.

This clonotype was detected only a few times. The V call is TRBV12-3 or TRBV12-4, the J call TRBJ1-5, with 9 bases identical to TRBD1. V lost 3 bases, J lost 9 bases, and 9 bases stayed unmatched. The CDR3 sequence is 15 residues long. In DNA form, the CDR3 reads TGTGCCAGCAGTTTCACAGGGGGCTCATTGCGGCCCCAGCATTTT. Its translation: CASSFTGGSLRPQHF.

This clonotype was counted between two and nine times. The V gene is TRBV20-1, the J gene TRBJ2-3; D remains ambiguous. Germline V gene lookup returns CDR1 DFQATT and CDR2 SNEGSKA (reference sequence). The CDR3 runs to 14 residues. Trimming took 2 bases from V and 7 from J, leaving 16 bases between them. DNA for the CDR3: TGCAGTGCTAGAACAGCCGACGGTACATATACGCAGTATTTT. Its protein product is CSARTADGTYTQYF.

This clonotype was counted a few times. The chain combines TRBV5-1 with TRBJ2-2, with D hard to call. In germline, CDR1 is SGHRS, CDR2 YFSETQ. The germline V and J ends were trimmed by 0 bases and 2 bases, with 5 bases remaining between them. The CDR3 length is 14 residues. In nucleotides, the CDR3 is TGCGCCAGCAGCTTGGCGGCAAACACCGGGGAGCTGTTTTTT. Translation: CASSLAANTGELFF.

This chain uses TRBV24-1 with TRBJ2-6; 7 bases agree with TRBD1. V lost 4 bases and J lost 2; bases outside the gene matches: 13. Germline CDR1 and CDR2: KGHDR and SFDVKD. The CDR3 consists of 19 residues. The CDR3 region is CATSDPGQDLFAGANVLTF. CDR3 DNA sequence: TGTGCCACCAGTGACCCTGGACAGGACCTCTTCGCTGGGGCCAACGTCCTGACTTTC.

This clonotype was counted a few times. V is TRBV30 and J is TRBJ1-2; D uncertain. The CDR3 contains 13 residues. From germline, CDR1 is GTSNPN and CDR2 SVGIG (reference sequence). Trimming took 4 bases from V and 4 from J, leaving 13 bases between them. CDR3: CAWNGWSSYGYTF. CDR3 coding DNA: TGTGCCTGGAATGGGTGGTCCTCCTATGGCTACACCTTC.

In this sample, this clonotype turned up a few times. V gene TRBV9 combines with J gene TRBJ2-3, with D possibly matching TRBD2 (5 bases). The length of the CDR3 is 15 residues. Germline V gene data show CDR1 as SGDLS and CDR2 as YYNGEE. V was pared by 0 bases and J by 0 bases, with 8 bases between. CDR3 sequence: CASSVASGSTDTQYF. In DNA, the CDR3 is TGTGCCAGCAGCGTAGCAAGCGGTAGCACAGATACGCAGTATTTT. Together with reference TRBV9 and TRBJ2-3, the CDR3 gives the full variable domain: DSGVTQTPKHLITATGQRVTLRCSPRSGDLSVYWYQQSLDQGLQFLIQYYNGEERAKGNILERFSAQQFPDLHSELNLSSLELGDSALYFCASSVASGSTDTQYFGPGTRLTVL.

The rearrangement links TRBV7-8 to TRBJ2-4; TRBD1 aligns across 11 bases. There are 17 residues in the CDR3. Germline trimming cut 0 bases from V and 6 bases from J; bases unmatched to any gene: 7. Germline V gene sequence: CDR1 SGHVS, CDR2 FQNEAQ. The chain's CDR3 is CASSLAALGTGGNIQYF. The CDR3 DNA is TGTGCCAGCAGCTTAGCGGCCTTGGGGACAGGGGGAAACATTCAGTACTTC.

There are many counts of this clonotype. This rearrangement joins TRBV12-3 or TRBV12-4 to TRBJ2-3; tentative D call: TRBD2 (6 bases). The CDR3 runs 12 residues. Between the trimmed V and J ends, which lost 4 bases and 10 bases, there was a span of 12 bases. Here the CDR3 DNA reads TGTGCCAGCAGTTCCTCTGGCGGGGCGCAGTATTTT. It codes for CASSSSGGAQYF.

This clonotype was picked up a small number of times. The rearrangement joins TRBV19 to TRBJ1-5; 7 bases align to TRBD1. CDR1 and CDR2 (germline): LNHDA, SQIVND (reference sequence). The CDR3 has 17 amino acids. V dropped 6 bases and J dropped 1; count of bases not matched to a gene: 12. Here the CDR3 reads CASSRQVLQGSNQPQHF. Written as DNA, the CDR3 is TGTGCCAGTAGCCGACAGGTTCTACAGGGGAGCAATCAGCCCCAGCATTTT.

This clonotype has only a few counts. V usage is TRBV12-3 or TRBV12-4 and J usage is TRBJ2-1, with D possibly TRBD1 on 6 matching bases. V was pared by 3 bases and J by 9 bases, with 9 bases between. This CDR3 comprises 12 residues. In nucleotides, the CDR3 is TGTGCCAGCAGTTTTAGCAGGGGTGAGCAGTTCTTC. It translates to CASSFSRGEQFF.